A single sample gave rise to the 32 T cell receptor beta chains below, sequenced in a study of shared clonotypes between healthy human individuals. The data were produced by immunoSEQ multiplex PCR, yet TCRdb's version contains in-frame clones alone and is incomplete. Altogether 2 million to 2.5 million clones are present, approximately 96% being singletons, with the ten largest covering 0.1% to 0.15%. The sequencing sample was made of naive CD4+ T cells sorted from blood. Documented subset: CD45RA+ positively selected. These receptors all stem from a man younger than 30 in good health.

The chain employs TRBV5-6 and TRBJ2-1; 10 bases agree with TRBD2. V was pared by 0 bases and J by 4 bases, with 10 bases of the junction left unmatched. CDR3 length: 18 residues. Germline values: CDR1 SGHDT, CDR2 YYEEEE. The CDR3 region has the DNA TGTGCCAGCAGCTTGGTAAGCGGGGGGGCACTTACGTACAATGAGCAGTTCTTC. Amino acids: CASSLVSGGALTYNEQFF.

This clone was counted between two and nine times. The chain uses TRBV27 and TRBJ1-6; no reliable D call. Trimming cost V 5 bases and J 5 bases, with 10 bases left between them. The CDR3 loop spans 14 amino acids. The germline V gene encodes CDR1 MNHEY and CDR2 SMNVEV (reference sequence). The CDR3 DNA reads TGTGCCAGCAGTCCCGGACGGGATAATTCACCCCTCCACTTT. Amino acids: CASSPGRDNSPLHF.

This clone was counted between two and nine times. The sample carries other DNA sequences with the same CDR3. Written as DNA, the CDR3 is TGTGCCAGCAGCTTAGTAGGTTCACCCCTCCACTTT. Translating gives CASSLVGSPLHF. This chain connects TRBV7-9 to TRBJ1-6; D is unclear. The length of the CDR3 is 12 residues. Per germline, CDR1 SEHNR and CDR2 FQNEAQ (reference sequence). Trimming took 1 base from V and 9 from J, leaving 4 bases between them.

As to this clone: The same CDR3 also results from other DNA sequences found in this sample. The genes are TRBV6-5 and TRBJ2-4; TRBD2 aligns across 9 bases. V lost 5 bases, J lost 7 bases, and 0 bases stayed unmatched. The CDR3 extends over 12 amino acids. Germline values: CDR1 MNHEY, CDR2 SVGAGI. CDR3 DNA: TGTGCCAGCAGTCTAGCGGGGAACATTCAGTACTTC. It codes for CASSLAGNIQYF.

The chain couples TRBV30 to TRBJ1-1, with TRBD1 as a possible D gene (6 bases). Trimming shortened V by 6 bases and J by 2 bases, and 10 bases separated the two germline ends. The germline gives CDR1 GTSNPN, CDR2 SVGIG (reference sequence). The CDR3 consists of 12 residues. The CDR3 is CACGQSNTEAFF. CDR3 coding DNA: TGTGCCTGCGGACAGTCAAACACTGAAGCTTTCTTT.

The chain links TRBV6-5 to TRBJ1-2; TRBD1 aligns across 9 bases. The germline gives CDR1 MNHEY, CDR2 SVGAGI. This CDR3 is 15 amino acids long. J gave up 7 bases and V 6 bases, and 12 bases lay outside the gene matches. This CDR3 is CASRGQGSTGGGYTF. In nucleotides, the CDR3 is TGTGCCAGCAGGGGACAGGGTTCGACGGGGGGTGGCTACACCTTC.

The CDR3 sequence is CASSDRDRGRQETQYF. In DNA form, the CDR3 reads TGTGCCAGCAGCGACCGGGACAGGGGGCGCCAAGAGACCCAGTACTTC. The chain combines TRBV11-2 with TRBJ2-5; 12 positions match TRBD1. The V segment lost 5 bases and the J segment 1 base; nucleotides outside the gene matches: 5. This CDR3 spans 16 amino acids. Germline values: CDR1 SGHAT, CDR2 FQNNGV. Using reference TRBV11-2 and TRBJ2-5 for the parts outside the CDR3, the full variable domain is EAGVAQSPRYKIIEKRQSVAFWCNPISGHATLYWYQQILGQGPKLLIQFQNNGVVDDSQLPKDRFSAERLKGVDSTLKIQPAKLEDSAVYLCASSDRDRGRQETQYFGPGTRLLVL.

The rearrangement uses TRBV7-2 and TRBJ2-7, with 10 bases aligning to TRBD1. Per the germline V gene, CDR1 is SGHTA and CDR2 is FQGNSA. There are 15 residues in the CDR3. V lost 3 bases to trimming and J lost 4 bases; unmatched junction nucleotides: 6. CDR3 residues: CASSFTGTGAYEQYF. DNA for the CDR3: TGTGCCAGCAGCTTTACCGGGACAGGGGCATACGAGCAGTACTTC.

The chain joins TRBV25-1 to TRBJ2-2; TRBD1 is a possible D gene (6 bases). The V gene's germline CDR1 is MGHDK and CDR2 SYGVNS. The CDR3 runs to 15 residues. V was cut by 3 bases and J by 0 bases, with 8 bases left in between. DNA for the CDR3: TGTGCCAGCAGTGATTACAGGGCGAACACCGGGGAGCTGTTTTTT. Translating it yields CASSDYRANTGELFF.

V gene TRBV7-2 combines with J gene TRBJ2-7; D call uncertain. This CDR3 region has 11 residues. From germline, CDR1 is SGHTA and CDR2 FQGNSA. V was trimmed by 3 bases and J by 9 bases, leaving 9 bases between them. The CDR3 loop is CASSFSYRQYF. As DNA, the CDR3 is TGTGCCAGCAGCTTTTCGTACAGGCAGTACTTC.

The rearrangement joins TRBV18 to TRBJ1-1; TRBD1 aligns across 7 bases. The CDR3 loop spans 13 amino acids. Looked up from germline, CDR1 is KGHSH and CDR2 is LQKENI. V shed 4 bases and J 3 bases; nucleotides not matched to a gene: 2. In DNA form, the CDR3 reads TGTGCCAGCTCACAGGGGGCGGACACTGAAGCTTTCTTT. Translating gives CASSQGADTEAFF.

V and J are TRBV5-1 and TRBJ2-1, with a possible D match to TRBD2 (6 bases). This CDR3 has 16 residues. The V end was cut by 0 bases, the J end by 3 bases, with 13 bases between. The germline V gene encodes CDR1 SGHRS and CDR2 YFSETQ. The CDR3 reads CASSLVLGGIYNEQFF. CDR3 coding DNA: TGCGCCAGCAGCTTGGTCCTCGGGGGTATCTACAATGAGCAGTTCTTC.

Details on this clone: Other DNA sequences within the sample encode an identical CDR3. This chain links TRBV9 with TRBJ2-5, with 7 nucleotides matching TRBD2. J was trimmed by 3 bases and V by 0 bases; bases with no gene match: 2. The CDR3 has 14 residues. Germline V gene data show CDR1 as SGDLS and CDR2 as YYNGEE. Here the CDR3 DNA reads TGTGCCAGCAGCGTAGCGGGGGGTAAAGAGACCCAGTACTTC. It codes for CASSVAGGKETQYF.

The V call is TRBV28, the J call TRBJ2-7; 7 bases are a match to TRBD1. The CDR3 has 16 residues. V was pared by 5 bases and J by 0 bases, with 10 bases of the junction left unmatched. CDR1 is MDHEN, CDR2 SYDVKM, per germline. The CDR3 sequence: CASSSLGTAISYEQYF. The CDR3 DNA reads TGTGCCAGCAGTAGCCTTGGGACAGCCATCTCCTACGAGCAGTACTTC.

The V gene is TRBV5-1, the J gene TRBJ2-7; D possibly corresponds to TRBD1 (6 bases). V lost 5 bases, J lost 1 base, and 10 bases lay in between. CDR1 and CDR2 from the germline V gene are SGHRS and YFSETQ. CDR3 size: 13 residues. CDR3: CASRTGPSYEQYF. The DNA of the CDR3 is TGCGCCAGCAGGACAGGCCCGTCCTACGAGCAGTACTTC. Using reference TRBV5-1 and TRBJ2-7 for the parts outside the CDR3, the full variable domain is KAGVTQTPRYLIKTRGQQVTLSCSPISGHRSVSWYQQTPGQGLQFLFEYFSETQRNKGNFPGRFSGRQFSNSRSEMNVSTLELGDSALYLCASRTGPSYEQYFGPGTRLTVT.

This rearrangement joins TRBV6-5 to TRBJ2-5; D tentatively reads TRBD1 or TRBD2 (6 bases each). The CDR3 is made up of 13 amino acids. Trimming stripped 6 bases from V and 7 bases from J, with 15 bases between. Germline values: CDR1 MNHEY, CDR2 SVGAGI. The CDR3, as DNA: TGTGCCAGCAGGGAGGGGGGCGGTCGGACCCAGTACTTC. This sequence encodes CASREGGGRTQYF.

CDR3 region: CASSFHSGRLDTGELFF. CDR3 nucleotides: TGTGCCAGCAGCTTTCATAGCGGGAGGCTGGACACCGGGGAGCTGTTTTTT. This chain connects TRBV7-9 to TRBJ2-2; TRBD2 aligns across 10 bases. Germline V gene lookup returns CDR1 SEHNR and CDR2 FQNEAQ (reference sequence). V lost 3 bases and J lost 3; bases outside the gene matches: 7. This CDR3 has 17 residues.

On this clone: Within the sample, other DNA sequences also encode this same CDR3. The chain has TRBV5-1 and TRBJ1-3; TRBD1 might be the D (5 bases). This CDR3 is 15 amino acids long. Germline V gives CDR1 SGHRS, CDR2 YFSETQ. The germline V and J ends were trimmed by 2 bases and 0 bases, with 9 bases remaining between them. The CDR3: CASSLEGTSGNTIYF. The CDR3 bases are TGCGCCAGCAGCTTAGAGGGGACCTCTGGAAACACCATATATTTT.

The V gene is TRBV30, the J gene TRBJ2-2; TRBD1 might be the D (6 bases). V lost 2 bases and J 3 bases, leaving 10 bases between the germline ends. Germline CDR1 and CDR2: GTSNPN and SVGIG (reference sequence). The CDR3 sequence is 14 residues long. For the CDR3, the DNA is TGTGCCTGGAGTTCGGACAGTCACACCGGGGAGCTGTTTTTT. Amino acid sequence: CAWSSDSHTGELFF.

V is TRBV6-1 and J is TRBJ1-1; the D is unclear. CDR1 MNHNS and CDR2 SASEGT come from the germline V gene. CDR3 size: 14 residues. Between the trimmed V and J ends, which lost 4 bases and 0 bases, there was a span of 9 bases. This CDR3 is CASSVNSMNTEAFF. The CDR3 region has the DNA TGTGCCAGCAGTGTTAACAGCATGAACACTGAAGCTTTCTTT.

The rearrangement joins TRBV4-1 to TRBJ2-7; D uncertain. V gave up 4 bases and J gave up 5 bases, with 12 bases separating them. The V gene's germline CDR1 is MGHRA and CDR2 YSYEKL. CDR3 length: 13 residues. The CDR3 spells CASSLEPPHEQYF. The CDR3 DNA reads TGCGCCAGCAGCCTGGAGCCTCCCCACGAGCAGTACTTC.

The V and J genes are TRBV5-6 and TRBJ1-5, with D possibly TRBD1 on 5 matching bases. CDR3 length: 16 residues. The germline V gene encodes CDR1 SGHDT and CDR2 YYEEEE. Trimming removed 4 bases from V and 1 base from J, with 15 bases in between. CDR3 DNA sequence: TGTGCCAGCAGCAGCTGGGGGACGGCGAGCAATCAGCCCCAGCATTTT. Amino acid sequence: CASSSWGTASNQPQHF.

The rearrangement joins TRBV9 to TRBJ2-2; TRBD1 or TRBD2 may be the D gene (7 bases each). V lost 4 bases to trimming and J lost 0 bases, with 13 bases between them. There are 16 residues in the CDR3. Germline assignment: CDR1 SGDLS and CDR2 YYNGEE. CDR3 DNA sequence: TGTGCCAGCAGCCCTCAGGGGGGGACGAACACCGGGGAGCTGTTTTTT. Translating gives CASSPQGGTNTGELFF.

This clone has only a few counts. Distinct nucleotide sequences in the sample also encode this CDR3. V and J are TRBV5-4 and TRBJ1-5, with TRBD1 matching over 7 bases. Losses at the gene ends were 3 bases for V and 2 bases for J; bases not matched to a gene: 2. CDR1 is SGHNT, CDR2 YYREEE, per germline (reference sequence). The CDR3 extends over 14 amino acids. Here the CDR3 DNA reads TGTGCCAGCAGCTCCGGACAGGGCAATCAGCCCCAGCATTTT. Protein sequence: CASSSGQGNQPQHF.

The chain carries TRBV18 and TRBJ1-5, with TRBD1 matching over 8 bases. The CDR3 contains 13 residues. V gave up 5 bases and J gave up 5 bases; unmatched junction bases: 2. Germline CDR1 KGHSH, CDR2 LQKENI. CDR3: CASSVGQDQPQHF. CDR3 in DNA: TGTGCCAGCTCAGTGGGACAGGATCAGCCCCAGCATTTT.

The chain has TRBV2 and TRBJ2-2; D is possibly TRBD2 (5 bases). From germline, CDR1 is SNHLY and CDR2 FYNNEI. This CDR3 has 16 residues. Trimming stripped 6 bases from V and 2 bases from J, with 16 bases between. This CDR3 is CASSERSGLNTGELFF. The CDR3 DNA sequence: TGTGCCAGCAGCGAGAGGAGCGGTCTAAACACCGGGGAGCTGTTTTTT.

V usage is TRBV7-9 and J usage is TRBJ2-5, with D possibly matching TRBD2 (6 bases). This CDR3 has 15 amino acids. CDR1 is SEHNR and CDR2 is FQNEAQ in the germline V gene (reference sequence). The V end was cut by 1 base, the J end by 3 bases, with 12 bases between. The CDR3 bases are TGTGCCAGCAGCTTAGTATTAGCGGATGAAGAGACCCAGTACTTC. Its protein is CASSLVLADEETQYF.

This CDR3 reads CASVRTSGSAGELFF. The DNA for the CDR3 is TGTGCCAGCGTTAGAACTAGCGGGAGCGCCGGGGAGCTGTTTTTT. J is TRBJ2-2 and V is TRBV7-9, with 11 positions matching TRBD2. Germline CDR1 is SEHNR and CDR2 is FQNEAQ (reference sequence). The CDR3 is 15 residues long. V gave up 8 bases and J gave up 6 bases; unmatched junction bases: 8.

The chain links TRBV5-1 to TRBJ2-2; possibly TRBD1 for D (5 bases). Trimming removed 4 bases from V and 6 bases from J, with 16 bases in between. The CDR3 has 15 residues. Germline V gene lookup returns CDR1 SGHRS and CDR2 YFSETQ. CDR3 nucleotide sequence: TGCGCCAGCAGCCCTGACAGATTGACCGCCGGGGAGCTGTTTTTT. This gives the protein CASSPDRLTAGELFF. Using reference TRBV5-1 and TRBJ2-2 for the parts outside the CDR3, the full variable domain is KAGVTQTPRYLIKTRGQQVTLSCSPISGHRSVSWYQQTPGQGLQFLFEYFSETQRNKGNFPGRFSGRQFSNSRSEMNVSTLELGDSALYLCASSPDRLTAGELFFGEGSRLTVL.

The chain carries TRBV5-1 and TRBJ2-3; TRBD2 agrees at 8 bases. V shed 2 bases, J shed 1 base, and the junction held 3 bases outside the gene matches. The germline V gene has CDR1 SGHRS and CDR2 YFSETQ. The CDR3 consists of 15 residues. CDR3 sequence reads: CASSFGRARTDTQYF. The CDR3 coding sequence is TGCGCCAGCAGCTTCGGGAGGGCCCGCACAGATACGCAGTATTTT.

The chain couples TRBV10-2 to TRBJ1-5, with D unclear. V dropped 0 bases and J dropped 9 bases, with 15 bases sitting between them. Germline CDR1 WSHSY, CDR2 SAAADI. This CDR3 contains 15 residues. The CDR3 DNA reads TGCGCCAGCAGTGAGTCTGTACGGAGAGTTGGGCCCCAGCATTTT. It encodes CASSESVRRVGPQHF.

With respect to this clone: One end of the junction is discordant with germline, which a read error may explain. V and J are TRBV25-1 and TRBJ2-5; tentatively, D is TRBD2 (6 bases). Germline CDR1 MGHDK, CDR2 SYGVNS. CDR3 size: 15 residues. The CDR3 DNA reads TGTGCCAGCAGTGTAGGGCTTCACACGGGAGAGTCCCAGTACTTC. It is translated as CASSVGLHTGESQYF.